In its sample, the clone carrying this T cell receptor beta chain was seen a few times. Antigen specificity is unknown. Time point defined: patch test 2, 6 weeks after DPC sensitization. The treatment was: therapeutic diphenylcyclopropenone sensitization with weekly scalp DPC. Trimming shortened V by 3 bases and J by 2 bases, and 7 bases separated the two germline ends. Germline assignment: CDR1 SGHTA and CDR2 FQGNSA. This CDR3 comprises 14 residues. The data derive from a study of human T cells and chemical hapten exposure. Each CDR3 protein gets one entry after TCRdb re-called the RACE reads with MiXCR. Altogether 110,000 to 150,000 distinct CDR3 sequences are present, 12% being singletons, with the ten largest covering about 1.4%. The study's findings and limits: TCRs at a frequency above 1 in 1000 stayed unchanged with DPC sensitization.

The V and J genes are TRBV7-2 and TRBJ2-2, with D perhaps matching TRBD2 (6 bases). Material: whole blood, obtained in connection with sensitization to the hapten diphenylcyclopropenone (DPC). The TCR sequence derives from a woman aged 45-60 years with alopecia areata. Some clones in this sample may be carry-over from other donors' samples. The CDR3 loop is CASSFTSNTGELFF. The CDR3 DNA is TGTGCCAGCAGCTTCACTAGCAACACCGGGGAGCTGTTTTTT.